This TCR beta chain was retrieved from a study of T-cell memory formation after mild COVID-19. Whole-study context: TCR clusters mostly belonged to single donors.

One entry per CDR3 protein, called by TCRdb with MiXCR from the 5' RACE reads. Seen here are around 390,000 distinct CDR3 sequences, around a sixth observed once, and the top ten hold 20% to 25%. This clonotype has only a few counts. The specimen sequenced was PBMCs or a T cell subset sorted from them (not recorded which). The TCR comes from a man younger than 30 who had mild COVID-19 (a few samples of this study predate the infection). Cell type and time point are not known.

As DNA, the CDR3 is TGTGCCAGCAGCTTTCCGGGACAGGAGGTTTGCACCTTC. Translating gives CASSFPGQEVCTF. V gene TRBV7-9 combines with J gene TRBJ1-2; 8 bases line up with TRBD1. This CDR3 is built from 13 residues. Germline lookup yields CDR1 SEHNR and CDR2 FQNEAQ (reference sequence). V shed 3 bases, J shed 13 bases, and the junction held 10 bases outside the gene matches.